A single sample gave rise to the 30 T cell receptor beta chains below, sequenced in a study of CD8 T cells in Susac syndrome. cDNA came from roughly 0.47 to 1 ug RNA primed by random hexamers. TCRdb called the immunoSEQ multiplex PCR reads again in MiXCR, with one record for every CDR3 protein. This sample has approximately 180,000 distinct CDR3 sequences, with around 95% found just once. The source material was CD4+ T cells from PBMCs. The source of these receptors is a human donor with multiple sclerosis.

The chain employs TRBV7-9 and TRBJ2-5; 8 bases align to TRBD1. Germline lookup yields CDR1 SEHNR and CDR2 FQNEAQ (reference sequence). V lost 5 bases and J lost 4; bases outside the gene matches: 12. CDR3 length: 16 amino acids. This CDR3 reads CASSRSDRASGETQYF. The CDR3 coding sequence is TGTGCCAGCAGCCGGTCGGACAGGGCCAGCGGAGAGACCCAGTACTTC. Using reference TRBV7-9 and TRBJ2-5 for the parts outside the CDR3, the full variable domain is DTGVSQNPRHKITKRGQNVTFRCDPISEHNRLYWYRQTLGQGPEFLTYFQNEAQLEKSRLLSDRFSAERPKGSFSTLEIQRTEQGDSAMYLCASSRSDRASGETQYFGPGTRLLVL.

The chain carries TRBV18 and TRBJ2-7; D call uncertain. Trimming removed 2 bases at V and 3 bases at J, with 5 bases between. This CDR3 is built from 12 residues. CDR1 is KGHSH, CDR2 LQKENI, per germline. The DNA for the CDR3 is TGTGCCAGCTCACCATCCGTCTACGAGCAGTACTTC. This translates into CASSPSVYEQYF.

This chain connects TRBV14 to TRBJ2-7; TRBD1 matches 8 bases. CDR3 length: 15 residues. Trimming removed 4 bases from V and 0 bases from J; junction bases left unmatched: 5. Germline-derived CDR1 and CDR2 are SGHDN and FVKESK. Here the CDR3 DNA reads TGTGCCAGCAGCCGGGGACAGGCCATCTCCTACGAGCAGTACTTC. It specifies CASSRGQAISYEQYF.

This chain links TRBV2 with TRBJ2-1; 10 bases are shared with TRBD1. Germline V gives CDR1 SNHLY, CDR2 FYNNEI. The CDR3 runs 13 residues. J was trimmed by 8 bases and V by 4 bases; bases with no gene match: 2. The CDR3 loop reads CASSVDRGDEQFF. Here the CDR3 DNA reads TGTGCCAGCAGTGTGGACAGGGGGGATGAGCAGTTCTTC.

The gene calls are TRBV30 and TRBJ1-1; D not resolved. V was shortened by 2 bases and J by 5 bases, with 12 bases between the two germline ends. The germline V gene encodes CDR1 GTSNPN and CDR2 SVGIG (reference sequence). This CDR3 comprises 13 residues. DNA of the CDR3: TGTGCCTGGAGTCCCCCCTGGCAAACTGAAGCTTTCTTT. As protein: CAWSPPWQTEAFF.

The sample holds one count of this clonotype. V gene TRBV20-1 combines with J gene TRBJ2-7; D unresolved. The germline V gene encodes CDR1 DFQATT and CDR2 SNEGSKA (reference sequence). V lost 5 bases, J lost 3 bases, and 14 bases lay in between. The length of the CDR3 is 13 residues. The CDR3 DNA sequence: TGCAGTGCTGGTAGGACCGAAGTCTACGAGCAGTACTTC. Its protein product is CSAGRTEVYEQYF.

The sample holds one count of this clonotype. The chain joins TRBV3-1 to TRBJ2-3; D is unresolved. Germline V gene sequence: CDR1 LGHDT, CDR2 YNNKEL (reference sequence). The CDR3 contains 13 residues. V was pared by 4 bases and J by 3 bases, with 8 bases between. The CDR3 DNA reads TGTGCCAGCAGCCCCCTCTGGACAGATACGCAGTATTTT. Translation gives CASSPLWTDTQYF.

The CDR3 coding sequence is TGTGCCAGCAGCTTCAGCCACCAAGAGACCCAGTACTTC. Translated: CASSFSHQETQYF. The rearrangement links TRBV9 to TRBJ2-5; D gene ambiguous. This CDR3 is 13 amino acids long. From germline, CDR1 is SGDLS and CDR2 YYNGEE. V lost 4 bases to trimming and J lost 0 bases, with 7 bases between them.

The chain employs TRBV2 and TRBJ2-6; 8 bases fit TRBD1. Germline trimming cut 7 bases from V and 2 bases from J; bases unmatched to any gene: 4. The length of the CDR3 is 15 residues. Germline V CDR1 and CDR2: SNHLY, FYNNEI. CDR3 loop: CASIEDRAGANVLTF. CDR3 in DNA: TGTGCCAGCATAGAGGACAGGGCTGGGGCCAACGTCCTGACTTTC.

The chain links TRBV30 to TRBJ1-1; D perhaps matches TRBD1 (5 bases). Trimming pared 5 bases from V and 1 base from J, leaving 8 bases between. CDR1 and CDR2 (germline): GTSNPN, SVGIG (reference sequence). This CDR3 has 12 amino acids. CDR3 bases: TGTGCCTGGCGCGGGGCGAACACTGAAGCTTTCTTT. Protein product: CAWRGANTEAFF.

V is TRBV20-1 and J is TRBJ1-3, with unresolved D. The CDR3 totals 12 residues. The germline V and J ends were trimmed by 2 bases and 1 base, with 3 bases remaining between them. Germline CDR1 reads DFQATT; CDR2 reads SNEGSKA (reference sequence). The CDR3 is CSARPSGNTIYF. DNA for the CDR3: TGCAGTGCTAGACCTTCTGGAAACACCATATATTTT.

The V call is TRBV2, the J call TRBJ1-2; D not certain. Germline V gene sequence: CDR1 SNHLY, CDR2 FYNNEI. Trimming cost V 7 bases and J 5 bases, with 14 bases left between them. The CDR3 is made up of 13 amino acids. Written as DNA, the CDR3 is TGTGCCAGCACGTCCGAGAGGTGGTATGGCTACACCTTC. Encoded protein: CASTSERWYGYTF.

The rearrangement joins TRBV5-1 to TRBJ1-2; D remains unclear. CDR3 length: 14 amino acids. V lost 0 bases to trimming and J lost 8 bases, with 14 bases between them. From germline, CDR1 is SGHRS and CDR2 YFSETQ. CDR3 sequence: CASSLDPVTQGYTF. The DNA of the CDR3 is TGCGCCAGCAGCTTGGATCCTGTGACCCAGGGCTACACCTTC.

The rearrangement links TRBV5-1 to TRBJ2-3, with TRBD2 as a possible D gene (5 bases). This CDR3 spans 14 amino acids. V was cut by 3 bases and J by 2 bases, with 10 bases left in between. CDR1 and CDR2 from the germline V gene are SGHRS and YFSETQ. The CDR3 loop is CASSSGSYTDTQYF. The CDR3, as DNA: TGCGCCAGCAGCTCGGGATCCTACACAGATACGCAGTATTTT.

This rearrangement joins TRBV7-6 to TRBJ1-6; the D gene is possibly TRBD1 (5 bases). Trimming removed 5 bases from V and 3 bases from J, with 11 bases in between. CDR1 is SGHVS, CDR2 FNYEAQ, per germline. The CDR3 has 15 amino acids. The CDR3 region is CASSLGPVYNSPLHF. The CDR3 bases are TGTGCCAGCAGCCTGGGACCGGTCTATAATTCACCCCTCCACTTT.

The chain combines TRBV3-1 with TRBJ2-5; D is undetermined. This CDR3 is built from 15 residues. Germline values: CDR1 LGHDT, CDR2 YNNKEL (reference sequence). Trimming removed 0 bases from V and 6 bases from J, with 14 bases in between. CDR3 sequence reads: CASSQDLAKVKTQYF. The CDR3 DNA sequence: TGTGCCAGCAGCCAAGATCTCGCCAAGGTGAAGACCCAGTACTTC.

This clonotype was observed a single time. V gene TRBV3-1 combines with J gene TRBJ1-2; no definite D call. V was clipped by 0 bases and J by 8 bases, with 13 bases between them. Germline lookup yields CDR1 LGHDT and CDR2 YNNKEL (reference sequence). This CDR3 spans 14 amino acids. CDR3 protein: CASSQDNSPGGYTF. As DNA, the CDR3 is TGTGCCAGCAGCCAAGATAACAGTCCAGGCGGCTACACCTTC.

This rearrangement joins TRBV28 to TRBJ1-2; D is uncertain. Trimming shortened V by 3 bases and J by 5 bases, and 13 bases separated the two germline ends. Germline values: CDR1 MDHEN, CDR2 SYDVKM. This CDR3 has 14 residues. For the CDR3, the DNA is TGTGCCAGCAGTTTGCCAGGTCTTGGGTATGGCTACACCTTC. Protein sequence: CASSLPGLGYGYTF.

This clonotype was counted at least ten times. At one boundary the junction diverges from the germline segment, which might be a read error. The chain carries TRBV12-3 or TRBV12-4 and TRBJ2-7; D not certain. This CDR3 is built from 11 residues. This CDR3 reads CASSLGYEQYF. Written as DNA, the CDR3 is TGTGCCAGCAGCTTAGGGTACGAGCAGTACTTC.

This CDR3 is CSATRTSGGRADTQYF. CDR3 coding DNA: TGCAGTGCTACAAGGACTAGCGGGGGGCGGGCGGATACGCAGTATTTT. The V gene is TRBV20-1, the J gene TRBJ2-3; 14 bases are a match to TRBD2. Germline values: CDR1 DFQATT, CDR2 SNEGSKA (reference sequence). V dropped 4 bases and J dropped 6; count of bases not matched to a gene: 9. The CDR3 sequence is 16 residues long.

V gene TRBV18 combines with J gene TRBJ2-1, with D maybe TRBD2 (6 bases). V was clipped by 0 bases and J by 16 bases, with 19 bases between them. This CDR3 spans 14 amino acids. Germline CDR1 reads KGHSH; CDR2 reads LQKENI. CDR3: CASSPPSGYLGGFF. The CDR3 coding sequence is TGTGCCAGCTCACCACCGAGTGGTTATCTGGGGGGATTCTTC.

This sequence joins TRBV2 and TRBJ2-6; no clear D. Germline values: CDR1 SNHLY, CDR2 FYNNEI. V was shortened by 1 base and J by 4 bases, with 2 bases between the two germline ends. There are 13 residues in the CDR3. The CDR3 DNA reads as TGTGCCAGCAGTGAAGGAGGGGCCAACGTCCTGACTTTC. Its protein product is CASSEGGANVLTF.

V and J are TRBV29-1 and TRBJ1-1; D gene uncertain. Germline CDR1 and CDR2: SQVTM and ANQGSEA. V dropped 8 bases and J dropped 1 base, with 5 bases sitting between them. The CDR3 loop spans 10 amino acids. The chain's CDR3 is CSIWNTEAFF. CDR3 sequence (DNA): TGCAGCATCTGGAACACTGAAGCTTTCTTT.

The CDR3 loop is CASSIGQNSYNEQFF. The CDR3 DNA reads as TGTGCCAGTAGTATAGGACAAAACTCCTACAATGAGCAGTTCTTC. V is TRBV19 and J is TRBJ2-1; no clear D. With 1 base removed from V and 0 bases from J, the gap between germline ends came to 7 bases. CDR1 LNHDA and CDR2 SQIVND come from the germline V gene (reference sequence). There are 15 residues in the CDR3.

The rearrangement joins TRBV13 to TRBJ1-6; D not resolved. The germline gives CDR1 PRHDT, CDR2 FYEKMQ (reference sequence). The V end lost 1 base, the J end lost 8 bases, and 9 bases lay between the germline ends. CDR3 size: 14 residues. In DNA, the CDR3 is TGTGCCAGCAGCTTAGCCCGCCCGGATTCACCCCTCCACTTT. Its translation: CASSLARPDSPLHF.

In its sample, this clonotype was seen once. V usage is TRBV29-1 and J usage is TRBJ1-1; no reliable D call. The CDR3 sequence is 12 residues long. The V gene lost 4 bases and the J gene lost 0 bases, with 6 bases spanning the gap. From germline, CDR1 is SQVTM and CDR2 ANQGSEA. The CDR3 coding sequence is TGCAGCGTTGGTAATCTGAACACTGAAGCTTTCTTT. Translated: CSVGNLNTEAFF.

CDR3 DNA: TGCACCACACTAGCCGGGGGGCTGAAGACCCAGTACTTC. Protein sequence: CTTLAGGLKTQYF. V gene TRBV1 combines with J gene TRBJ2-5; TRBD2 is taken as the D call from the table, unchecked against the DNA. TRBV1 is a pseudogene segment. The CDR3 extends over 13 amino acids.

The chain combines TRBV27 with TRBJ2-1, with 8 bases that match TRBD2. CDR1 and CDR2 from the germline V gene are MNHEY and SMNVEV (reference sequence). This CDR3 spans 17 amino acids. The J segment lost 4 bases and the V segment lost 3 bases, leaving 11 bases of the junction unmatched. This CDR3 reads CASSFPGRAGVYNEQFF. The DNA of the CDR3 is TGTGCCAGCAGTTTCCCCGGTCGAGCGGGGGTATACAATGAGCAGTTCTTC.

The chain carries TRBV20-1 and TRBJ1-1; D gene uncertain. CDR3 length equals 13 residues. Trimming removed 5 bases from V and 3 bases from J, with 13 bases in between. Germline V gene data show CDR1 as DFQATT and CDR2 as SNEGSKA (reference sequence). The CDR3 loop is CSASLSADTEAFF. Written as DNA, the CDR3 is TGCAGTGCTTCCCTTTCGGCGGACACTGAAGCTTTCTTT.

The rearrangement links TRBV7-9 to TRBJ1-2; TRBD1 is a possible D gene (5 bases). Germline V CDR1 and CDR2: SEHNR, FQNEAQ (reference sequence). The CDR3 sequence is 15 residues long. V dropped 0 bases and J dropped 7 bases, with 15 bases sitting between them. The CDR3 reads CASSLASNGGAGYTF. In DNA form, the CDR3 reads TGTGCCAGCAGCTTAGCTTCGAACGGTGGGGCTGGCTACACCTTC. Using reference TRBV7-9 and TRBJ1-2 for the parts outside the CDR3, the full variable domain is DTGVSQNPRHKITKRGQNVTFRCDPISEHNRLYWYRQTLGQGPEFLTYFQNEAQLEKSRLLSDRFSAERPKGSFSTLEIQRTEQGDSAMYLCASSLASNGGAGYTFGSGTRLTVV.